This TCR beta chain was sequenced during a study of blood T cells in healthy people across ages. Study-level background: Template switching captured about one barcoded beta molecule per two T cells. Study outcomes and limitations: Diversity figures derived from one million T cells were judged to underestimate the true value.

Combining a sample-barcoded 5' primer with a J-beta primer mix, a second PCR ran for roughly 6 to 11 cycles. The authors tagged each cDNA molecule using a template-switch adaptor with 12 random nucleotides. The study obtained at least 2.5 million CDR3-containing paired-end reads from every sample. TCRdb fed the 5' RACE reads into MiXCR, producing one record per CDR3 protein. Here the sample spans hundreds of thousands of distinct CDR3 sequences, roughly 64% being singletons. Germline V lookup: CDR1 SGHRS, CDR2 YFSETQ. This CDR3 is built from 13 residues. Trimming took 3 bases from V and 9 from J, leaving 15 bases between them. Note on this clonotype: What it recognizes is unknown.

This chain uses TRBV5-1 with TRBJ1-2; the D gene is possibly TRBD1 (5 bases). Sequenced input: blood. The sequence came from a man between 25 and 39 years old in good health. CDR3 amino acids: CASSYNSGNSYTF. The CDR3 DNA reads TGCGCCAGCAGCTACAATTCAGGGAACAGCTACACCTTC.